Listed here is a single T cell receptor beta chain. Until they underwent thyroid surgery, no patient had received any treatment. These data belong to a study of metastatic and nonmetastatic thyroid tumors. The CDR3 contains 18 residues. V was pared by 0 bases and J by 3 bases, with 20 bases between. Germline V gene data show CDR1 as LNHDA and CDR2 as SQIVND (reference sequence). Using MiXCR, TCRdb re-called clones from the PCR reads. Among approximately 32,000 clones listed, about a fifth were seen once. The sequenced material came from tumor tissue. The rearrangement uses TRBV19 and TRBJ1-2; a possible D gene is TRBD1 (5 bases). This TCR derives from a male donor with papillary thyroid cancer or a benign thyroid nodule (not recorded which). Some clones in this sample may be carry-over from other donors' samples. The CDR3 coding sequence is TGTGCCAGTAGTATAGATAAGGCTCAGGGTCTCCATGACTATGGCTACACCTTC. It translates to CASSIDKAQGLHDYGYTF.